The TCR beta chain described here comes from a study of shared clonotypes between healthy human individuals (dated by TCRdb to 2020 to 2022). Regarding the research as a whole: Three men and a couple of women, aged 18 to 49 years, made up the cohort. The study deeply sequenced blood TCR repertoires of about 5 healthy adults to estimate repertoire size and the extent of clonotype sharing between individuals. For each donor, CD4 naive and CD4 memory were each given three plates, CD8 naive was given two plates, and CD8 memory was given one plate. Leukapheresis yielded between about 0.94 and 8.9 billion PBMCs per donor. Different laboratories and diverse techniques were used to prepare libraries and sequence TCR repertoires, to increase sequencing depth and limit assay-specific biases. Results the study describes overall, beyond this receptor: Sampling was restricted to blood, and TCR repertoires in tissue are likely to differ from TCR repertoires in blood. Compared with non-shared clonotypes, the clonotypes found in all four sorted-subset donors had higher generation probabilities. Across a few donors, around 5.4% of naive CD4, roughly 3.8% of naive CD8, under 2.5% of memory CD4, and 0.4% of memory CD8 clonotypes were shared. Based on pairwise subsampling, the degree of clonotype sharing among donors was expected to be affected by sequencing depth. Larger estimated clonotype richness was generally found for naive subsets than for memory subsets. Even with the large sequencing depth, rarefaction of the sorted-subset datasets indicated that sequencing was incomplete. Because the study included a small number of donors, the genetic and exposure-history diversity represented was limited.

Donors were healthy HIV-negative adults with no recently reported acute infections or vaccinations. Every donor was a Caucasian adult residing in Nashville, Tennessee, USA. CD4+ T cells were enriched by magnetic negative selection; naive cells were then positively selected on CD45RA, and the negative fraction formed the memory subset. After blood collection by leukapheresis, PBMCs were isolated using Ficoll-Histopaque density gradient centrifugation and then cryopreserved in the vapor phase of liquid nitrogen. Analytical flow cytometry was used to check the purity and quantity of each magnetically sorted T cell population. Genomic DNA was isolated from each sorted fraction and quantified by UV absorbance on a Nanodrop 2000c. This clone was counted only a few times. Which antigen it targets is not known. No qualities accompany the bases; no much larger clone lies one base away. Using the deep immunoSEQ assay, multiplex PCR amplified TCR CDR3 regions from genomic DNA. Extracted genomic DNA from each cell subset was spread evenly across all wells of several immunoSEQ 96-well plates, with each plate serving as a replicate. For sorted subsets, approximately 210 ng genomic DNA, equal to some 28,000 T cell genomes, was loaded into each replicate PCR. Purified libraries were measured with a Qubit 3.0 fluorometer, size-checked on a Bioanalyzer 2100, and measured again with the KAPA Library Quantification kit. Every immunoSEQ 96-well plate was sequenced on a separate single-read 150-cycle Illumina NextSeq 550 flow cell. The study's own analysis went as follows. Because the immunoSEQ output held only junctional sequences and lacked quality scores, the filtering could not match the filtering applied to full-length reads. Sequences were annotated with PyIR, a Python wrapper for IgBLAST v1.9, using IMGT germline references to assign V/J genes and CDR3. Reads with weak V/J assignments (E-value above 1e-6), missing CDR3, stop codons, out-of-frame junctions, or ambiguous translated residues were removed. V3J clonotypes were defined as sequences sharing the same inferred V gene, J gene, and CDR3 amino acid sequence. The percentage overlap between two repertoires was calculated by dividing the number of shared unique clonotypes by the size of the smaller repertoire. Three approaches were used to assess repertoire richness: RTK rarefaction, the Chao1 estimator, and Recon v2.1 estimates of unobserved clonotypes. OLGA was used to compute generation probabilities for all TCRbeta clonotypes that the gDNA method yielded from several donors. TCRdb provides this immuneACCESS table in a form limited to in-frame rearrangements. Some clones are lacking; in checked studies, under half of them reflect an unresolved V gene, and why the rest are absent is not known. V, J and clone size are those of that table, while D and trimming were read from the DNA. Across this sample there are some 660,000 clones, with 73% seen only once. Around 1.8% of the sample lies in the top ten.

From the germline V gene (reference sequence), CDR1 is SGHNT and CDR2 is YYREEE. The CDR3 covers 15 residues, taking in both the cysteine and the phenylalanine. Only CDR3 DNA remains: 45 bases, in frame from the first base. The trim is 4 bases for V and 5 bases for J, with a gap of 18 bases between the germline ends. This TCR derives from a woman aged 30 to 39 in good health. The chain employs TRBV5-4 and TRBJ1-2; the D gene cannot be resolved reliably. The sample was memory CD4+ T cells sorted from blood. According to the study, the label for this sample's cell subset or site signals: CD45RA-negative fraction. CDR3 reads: CASSPDGTATYGYTF. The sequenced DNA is TGTGCCAGCAGCCCGGATGGCACAGCGACGTATGGCTACACCTTC.